Listed here is a single T cell receptor beta chain. Its antigen is still unknown. The data stem from a study of PD-1 blockade in classical Hodgkin lymphoma. The time point here: cycle 4 day 1 (C4D1), after around six weeks of nivolumab. Autologous stem cell transplantation was followed by relapse in every patient, and brentuximab vedotin exposure varied. The CDR3 length is 16 residues. Germline loops: CDR1 SGHDT, CDR2 YYEEEE. Trimming left V 0 bases short and J 0 bases short, with 11 bases between. Findings of the study overall: Baseline diversity in complete responders resembled that of newly diagnosed patients. Before treatment, TCR diversity in newly diagnosed patients was reportedly lower than in healthy donors. The CD4+ diversity rise by C4D1 was clearest in complete responders.

Generated by immunoSEQ multiplex PCR, the TCRdb table keeps only in-frame clones and is missing some. Of tens of thousands of clones in the sample, around 76% were seen once. The receptor comes from a human donor with classical Hodgkin lymphoma. The chain uses TRBV5-6 and TRBJ2-3; D is possibly TRBD1 (6 bases). The input for sequencing was peripheral blood mononuclear cells (PBMCs), taken before the fourth cycle of nivolumab. The CDR3 protein is CASSLVAGVSTDTQYF. Here the CDR3 DNA reads TGTGCCAGCAGCTTGGTTGCAGGGGTTAGCACAGATACGCAGTATTTT.